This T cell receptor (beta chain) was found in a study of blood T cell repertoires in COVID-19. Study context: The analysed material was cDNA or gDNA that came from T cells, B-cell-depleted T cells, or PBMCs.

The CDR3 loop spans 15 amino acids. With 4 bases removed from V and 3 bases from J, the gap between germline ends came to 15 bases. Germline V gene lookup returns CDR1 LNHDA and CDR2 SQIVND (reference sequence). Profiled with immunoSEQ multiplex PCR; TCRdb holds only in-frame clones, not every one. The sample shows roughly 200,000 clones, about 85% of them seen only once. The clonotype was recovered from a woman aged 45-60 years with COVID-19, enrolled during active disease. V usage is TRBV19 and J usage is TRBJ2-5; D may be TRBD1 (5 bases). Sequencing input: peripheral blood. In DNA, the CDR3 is TGTGCCAGTAGTAAAGGGGCCAGCAAGGAAGAGACCCAGTACTTC. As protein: CASSKGASKEETQYF.